The sequence of this TCR beta chain was determined in a study of blood T cell repertoires in COVID-19. The repertoire was sequenced with immunoSEQ multiplex PCR; TCRdb's copy has only in-frame clones and lacks some. The sample includes over 95,000 clones, more than 80% of them seen just once. The sequence was obtained from a woman aged 55-69 years with COVID-19, enrolled during active disease. The sequenced material came from peripheral blood.

CDR3 amino acids: CASSESIAGGTDTQYF. The CDR3 bases are TGTGCCAGCAGCGAAAGTATAGCGGGGGGCACAGATACGCAGTATTTT. The chain uses TRBV11-2 and TRBJ2-3; 9 bases match TRBD2. Trimming at V came to 5 bases and at J to 1 base, leaving 7 bases not matched to a gene. Germline CDR1 reads SGHAT; CDR2 reads FQNNGV. This CDR3 has 16 amino acids.